The TCR beta chain described here comes from a study of beta chain features in type 1 diabetes. In the study overall: Cell yields, gender and age were comparable in patients and healthy donors.

On this clone itself: Its antigen remains unidentified.

Findings and caveats of the study: Among patients, naive, central memory and Treg TCRB repertoires appeared more similar than among healthy donors.

Reverse transcription of all isolated RNA meant that expressed TCRB transcripts were sequenced. Average reads for naive, central memory and regulatory T cell samples were several million. Clones were sequenced by immunoSEQ multiplex PCR, and TCRdb holds only the in-frame ones, with some missing. The table includes about 140,000 clones, 9.5% to 10% detected once. V was cut by 4 bases and J by 8 bases, with 20 bases left in between. Looked up from germline, CDR1 is SGHDT and CDR2 is YYEEEE. This CDR3 is 15 amino acids long. The rearrangement uses TRBV5-6 and TRBJ2-3; D is uncertain. The sample comprised central memory CD4+ T cells from blood. This clonotype originated in a woman between 40 and 50 years old in good health. This chain's CDR3 is CASSLNIRPPGTQYF. The CDR3 nucleotides are TGTGCCAGCAGCCTTAACATCCGGCCCCCGGGTACGCAGTATTTT.